This T cell receptor beta chain was obtained from a study of T cell responses to AZD1222 COVID-19 vaccine. The study, taken as a whole, reports: Vaccination with two AZD1222 doses was followed by a rise in Spike-specific TCR breadth and depth. Epitopes outside B.1.351 and B.1.1.7 mutated regions reportedly drew nearly half of spike TCRs. Vaccine-associated CD4 TCRs spanned spike, dominant at 160-218 and 743-854.

TCRdb's copy holds only in-frame clones and misses some; the assay was immunoSEQ multiplex PCR. This table has more than 95,000 clones, 70% to 90% appearing once. About this clone itself: Its antigen is not known.

Trimming took 5 bases from V and 6 from J; bases not matched to a gene: 8. Germline-derived CDR1 and CDR2 are SGHTA and FQGNSA. The CDR3 is made up of 17 amino acids. The receptor comes from an adult in good health. The source material was peripheral blood, sampled on day 0 of AZD1222 vaccination. The chain has TRBV7-2 and TRBJ2-2, with 14 bases fitting TRBD2. The CDR3 bases are TGTGCCAGCAGCATCGGACTAGCGGGAGGAAGGGCCGGGGAGCTGTTTTTT. Protein product: CASSIGLAGGRAGELFF.